This T cell receptor (beta chain) was sequenced for a study of T cells in Graves' hyperthyroidism and ophthalmopathy. Trimming took 7 bases from V and 1 from J, leaving 8 bases between them. The CDR3 has 14 residues. In germline, CDR1 is MNHEY, CDR2 SMNVEV (reference sequence). Newly diagnosed patients aged 18 to 65 had hyperthyroidism of under 2 months' duration. Blood sampling occurred at first hyperthyroidism diagnosis, ahead of any ophthalmopathy symptoms. The PBMCs studied were ones that came from 10 ml fresh peripheral blood. General study points: Prediction of ophthalmopathy progression came a median roughly 6.6 months pre-onset.

Amplified regions were TCR beta CDR3 sequences from RNA transcripts. The primer set for the first-round RT-PCR of the TCR CDR3 was HTBI. TCRdb independently ran MiXCR on the multiplex PCR reads; one entry per CDR3 protein. The table records about 130,000 distinct CDR3 sequences, over 20% of them present only once. In this sample, this clonotype turned up many times. Its antigen is not identified. The specimen was blood. The sequence derives from a woman in her 50s with Graves' hyperthyroidism that later progressed to Graves' ophthalmopathy. V and J are TRBV27 and TRBJ2-6; D uncertain. In nucleotides, the CDR3 is TGTGCCAGCACCCCGCGGTCTGGGGCCAACGTCCTGACTTTC. It translates to CASTPRSGANVLTF. The full variable domain, with the rest looked up from reference TRBV27 and TRBJ2-6, is EAQVTQNPRYLITVTGKKLTVTCSQNMNHEYMSWYRQDPGLGLRQIYYSMNVEVTDKGDVPEGYKVSRKEKRNFPLILESPSPNQTSLYFCASTPRSGANVLTFGAGSRLTVL.